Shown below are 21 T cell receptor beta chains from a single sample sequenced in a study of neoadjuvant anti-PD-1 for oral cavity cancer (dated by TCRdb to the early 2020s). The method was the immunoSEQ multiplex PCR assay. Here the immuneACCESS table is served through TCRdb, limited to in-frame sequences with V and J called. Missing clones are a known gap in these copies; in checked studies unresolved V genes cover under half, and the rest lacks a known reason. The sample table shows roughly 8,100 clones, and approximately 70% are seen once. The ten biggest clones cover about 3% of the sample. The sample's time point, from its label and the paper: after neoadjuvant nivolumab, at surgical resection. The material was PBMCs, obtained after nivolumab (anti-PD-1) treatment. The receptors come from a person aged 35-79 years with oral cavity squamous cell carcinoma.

The CDR3 here is CASSFLGQSITGYGYTF. CDR3 in DNA: TGTGCCAGCAGTTTCTTAGGACAGTCCATAACGGGCTATGGCTACACCTTC. The V and J genes are TRBV28 and TRBJ1-2, with D maybe TRBD1 (6 bases). Per the germline V gene, CDR1 is MDHEN and CDR2 is SYDVKM. Deletions cut 3 bases from V and 4 bases from J, with 21 bases between. The CDR3 sequence is 17 residues long.

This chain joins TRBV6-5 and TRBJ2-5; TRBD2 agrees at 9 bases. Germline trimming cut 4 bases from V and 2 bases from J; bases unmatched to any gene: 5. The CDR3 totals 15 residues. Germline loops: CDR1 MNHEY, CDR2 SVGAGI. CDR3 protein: CASSFLTSGQETQYF. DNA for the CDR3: TGTGCCAGCAGTTTCCTGACTAGCGGTCAAGAGACCCAGTACTTC.

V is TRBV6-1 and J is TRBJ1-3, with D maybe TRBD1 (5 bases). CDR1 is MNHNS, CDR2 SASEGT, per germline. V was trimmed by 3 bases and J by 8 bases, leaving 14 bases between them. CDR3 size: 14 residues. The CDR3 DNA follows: TGTGCCAGCAGTGATTGGGGACCTGGGGACACCATATATTTT. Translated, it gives CASSDWGPGDTIYF.

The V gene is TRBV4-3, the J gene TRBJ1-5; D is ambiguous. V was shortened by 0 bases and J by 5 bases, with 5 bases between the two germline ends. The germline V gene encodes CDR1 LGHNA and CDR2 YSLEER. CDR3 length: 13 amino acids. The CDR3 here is CASSQDWYQPQHF. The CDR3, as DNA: TGCGCCAGCAGCCAAGATTGGTATCAGCCCCAGCATTTT.

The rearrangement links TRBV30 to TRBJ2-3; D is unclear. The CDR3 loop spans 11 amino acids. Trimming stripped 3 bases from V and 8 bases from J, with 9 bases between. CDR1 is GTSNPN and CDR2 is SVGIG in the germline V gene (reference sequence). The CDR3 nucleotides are TGTGCCTGGAGCCCCAAAGGTACGCAGTATTTT. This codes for CAWSPKGTQYF.

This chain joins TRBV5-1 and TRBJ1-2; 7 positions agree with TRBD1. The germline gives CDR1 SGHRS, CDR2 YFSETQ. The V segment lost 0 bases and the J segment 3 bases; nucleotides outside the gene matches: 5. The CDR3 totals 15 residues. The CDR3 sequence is CASSLDGTDYYGYTF. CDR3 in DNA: TGCGCCAGCAGCTTGGATGGGACAGATTACTATGGCTACACCTTC. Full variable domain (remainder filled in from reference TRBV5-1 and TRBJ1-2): KAGVTQTPRYLIKTRGQQVTLSCSPISGHRSVSWYQQTPGQGLQFLFEYFSETQRNKGNFPGRFSGRQFSNSRSEMNVSTLELGDSALYLCASSLDGTDYYGYTFGSGTRLTVV.

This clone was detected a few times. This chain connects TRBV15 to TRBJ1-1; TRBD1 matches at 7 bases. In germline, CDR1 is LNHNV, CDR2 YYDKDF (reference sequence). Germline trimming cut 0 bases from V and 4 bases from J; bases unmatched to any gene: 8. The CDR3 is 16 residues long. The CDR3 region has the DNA TGTGCCACCAGCAGAGAGCGACGACAGGGCAGCACTGAAGCTTTCTTT. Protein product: CATSRERRQGSTEAFF.

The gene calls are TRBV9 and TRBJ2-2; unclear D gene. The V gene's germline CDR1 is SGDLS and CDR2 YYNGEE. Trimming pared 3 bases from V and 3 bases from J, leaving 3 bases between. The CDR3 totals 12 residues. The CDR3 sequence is CASSAYTGELFF. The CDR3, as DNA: TGTGCCAGCAGCGCGTACACCGGGGAGCTGTTTTTT.

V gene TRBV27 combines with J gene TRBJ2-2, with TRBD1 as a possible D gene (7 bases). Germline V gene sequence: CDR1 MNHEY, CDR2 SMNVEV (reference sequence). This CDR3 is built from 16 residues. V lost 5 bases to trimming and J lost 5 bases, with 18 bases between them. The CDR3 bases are TGTGCCAGCAGTATGGAGTTCAGGGGGGAGACCGGGGAGCTGTTTTTT. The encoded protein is CASSMEFRGETGELFF.

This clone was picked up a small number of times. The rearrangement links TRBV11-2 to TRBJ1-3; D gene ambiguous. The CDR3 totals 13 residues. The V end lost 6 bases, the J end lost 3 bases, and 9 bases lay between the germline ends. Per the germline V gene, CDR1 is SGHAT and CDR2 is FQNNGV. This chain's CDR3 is CASSSEVGNTIYF. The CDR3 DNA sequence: TGTGCCAGCAGTTCCGAGGTTGGAAACACCATATATTTT.

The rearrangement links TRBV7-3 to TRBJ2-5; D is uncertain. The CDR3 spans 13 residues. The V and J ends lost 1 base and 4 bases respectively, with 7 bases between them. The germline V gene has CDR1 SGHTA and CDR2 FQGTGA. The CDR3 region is CASSLREGETQYF. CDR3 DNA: TGTGCCAGCAGCTTAAGGGAAGGAGAGACCCAGTACTTC.

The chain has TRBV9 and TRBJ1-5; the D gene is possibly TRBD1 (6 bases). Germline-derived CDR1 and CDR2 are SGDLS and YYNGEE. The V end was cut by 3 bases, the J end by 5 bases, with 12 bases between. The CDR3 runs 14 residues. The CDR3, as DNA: TGTGCCAGCAGCGAGACAGGTACTCATCAGCCCCAGCATTTT. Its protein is CASSETGTHQPQHF.

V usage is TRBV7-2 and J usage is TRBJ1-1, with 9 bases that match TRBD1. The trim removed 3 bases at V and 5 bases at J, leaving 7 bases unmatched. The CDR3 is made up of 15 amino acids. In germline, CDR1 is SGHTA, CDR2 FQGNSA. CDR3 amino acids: CASSFTGTGLTEAFF. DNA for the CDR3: TGTGCCAGCAGCTTCACCGGGACAGGGTTAACTGAAGCTTTCTTT. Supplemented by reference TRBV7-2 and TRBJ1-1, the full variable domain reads GAGVSQSPSNKVTEKGKDVELRCDPISGHTALYWYRQSLGQGLEFLIYFQGNSAPDKSGLPSDRFSAERTGGSVSTLTIQRTQQEDSAVYLCASSFTGTGLTEAFFGQGTRLTVV.

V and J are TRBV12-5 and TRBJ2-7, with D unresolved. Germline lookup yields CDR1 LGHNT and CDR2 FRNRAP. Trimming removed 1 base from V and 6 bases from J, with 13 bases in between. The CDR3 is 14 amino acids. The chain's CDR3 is CASGLDGAVREQYF. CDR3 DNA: TGTGCTAGTGGTTTGGACGGCGCCGTCCGCGAGCAGTACTTC. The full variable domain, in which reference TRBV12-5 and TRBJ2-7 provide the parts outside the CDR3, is DARVTQTPRHKVTEMGQEVTMRCQPILGHNTVFWYRQTMMQGLELLAYFRNRAPLDDSGMPKDRFSAEMPDATLATLKIQPSEPRDSAVYFCASGLDGAVREQYFGPGTRLTVT.

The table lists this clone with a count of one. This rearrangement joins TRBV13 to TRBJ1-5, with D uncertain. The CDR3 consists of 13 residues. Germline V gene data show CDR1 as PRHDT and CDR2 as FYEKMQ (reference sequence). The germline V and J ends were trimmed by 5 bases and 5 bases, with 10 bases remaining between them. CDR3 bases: TGTGCCAGCAGCGACGGGAGGGATCAGCCCCAGCATTTT. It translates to CASSDGRDQPQHF.

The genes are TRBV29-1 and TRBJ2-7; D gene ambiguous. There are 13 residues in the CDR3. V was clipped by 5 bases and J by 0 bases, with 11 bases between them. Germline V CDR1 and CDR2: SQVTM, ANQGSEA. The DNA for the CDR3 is TGCAGCGTTTCGTCTCAGAGCTCCTACGAGCAGTACTTC. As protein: CSVSSQSSYEQYF.

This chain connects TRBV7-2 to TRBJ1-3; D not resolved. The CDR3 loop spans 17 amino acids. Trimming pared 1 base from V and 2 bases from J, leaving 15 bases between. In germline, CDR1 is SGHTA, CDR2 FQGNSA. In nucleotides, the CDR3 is TGTGCCAGCAGCTTAGAGTCTGCTTTAGACCCTGGAAACACCATATATTTT. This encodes CASSLESALDPGNTIYF. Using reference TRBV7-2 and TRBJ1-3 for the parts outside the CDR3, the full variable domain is GAGVSQSPSNKVTEKGKDVELRCDPISGHTALYWYRQSLGQGLEFLIYFQGNSAPDKSGLPSDRFSAERTGGSVSTLTIQRTQQEDSAVYLCASSLESALDPGNTIYFGEGSWLTVV.

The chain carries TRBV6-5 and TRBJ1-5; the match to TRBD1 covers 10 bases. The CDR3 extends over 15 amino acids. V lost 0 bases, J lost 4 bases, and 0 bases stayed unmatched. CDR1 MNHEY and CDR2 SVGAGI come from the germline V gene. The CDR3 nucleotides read TGTGCCAGCAGTTACTCGGACAGGGGGAATCAGCCCCAGCATTTT. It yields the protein CASSYSDRGNQPQHF.

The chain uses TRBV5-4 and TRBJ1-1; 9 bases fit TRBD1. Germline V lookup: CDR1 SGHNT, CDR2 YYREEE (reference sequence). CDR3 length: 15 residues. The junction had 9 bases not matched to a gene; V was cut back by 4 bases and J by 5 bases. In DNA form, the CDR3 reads TGTGCCAGCAGCCTCTTCGACAGGGGGGGGACTGAAGCTTTCTTT. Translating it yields CASSLFDRGGTEAFF.

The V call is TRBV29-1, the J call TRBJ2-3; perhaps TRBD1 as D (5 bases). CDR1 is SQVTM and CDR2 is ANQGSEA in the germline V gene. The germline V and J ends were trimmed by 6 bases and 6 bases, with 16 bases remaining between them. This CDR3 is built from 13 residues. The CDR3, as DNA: TGCAGCGTCGCTCAGGGCAGCCCGGATACGCAGTATTTT. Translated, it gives CSVAQGSPDTQYF.

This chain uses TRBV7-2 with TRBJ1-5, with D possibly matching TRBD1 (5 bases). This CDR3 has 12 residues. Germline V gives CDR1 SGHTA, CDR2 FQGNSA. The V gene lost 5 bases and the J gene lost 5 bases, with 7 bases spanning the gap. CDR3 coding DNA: TGTGCCAGCAGCGGCAGGGATCAGCCCCAGCATTTT. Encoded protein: CASSGRDQPQHF.